This TCR beta chain was identified during a study of monozygotic twins with inflammatory bowel disease. Study-wide points: The inverse Simpson measure of TCRbeta diversity was lower in IBD patients than in healthy co-twins.

From germline, CDR1 is SQVTM and CDR2 ANQGSEA. CDR3 length: 13 residues. As concerns this clonotype: The antigen is unknown.

Every TCR library used about 3,200 ng of total RNA. UMIs with a 6-nucleotide sample barcode were added by template switching. From the 5' RACE reads, TCRdb lists one entry per CDR3 protein and no DNA. The sample data list roughly 160,000 distinct CDR3 sequences. The source material was blood. The sequence was collected from a human donor with ulcerative colitis or Crohn's disease, or a healthy co-twin of an affected twin (not recorded which). This chain links TRBV29-1 with TRBJ2-7; no DNA is available, so the TRBD1 call from TCRdb remains unchecked. CDR3: CSVWDRGGDEQYF.